This note documents a single TCR beta chain sequence. The antigen is undetermined. The record originates from a study of shared clonotypes between healthy human individuals. Study-level background: The cohort had a couple of women and a few men, ages 18 to 49. CD8 memory received one plate per donor, CD8 naive two, CD4 memory three and CD4 naive three. Overall study results and limits: Clonotypes which were not shared had lower generation probabilities than clonotypes that all four donors shared.

The protocol was immunoSEQ multiplex PCR, while the TCRdb copy is restricted to in-frame clones and leaves out a portion. The sample has hundreds of thousands of clones, 95% seen once; the top ten hold over 0.09%. The V and J ends lost 6 bases and 4 bases, in that order; junction bases with no gene match: 3. CDR3 size: 13 residues. Per germline, CDR1 SGHDT and CDR2 YYEEEE. The naive CD8 fraction comprised CD45RO-negative cells positively selected for CCR7 and excluded terminally differentiated effector memory CD45RA+ cells. This chain joins TRBV5-6 and TRBJ2-7, with 11 bases lining up with TRBD2. Sequenced material: naive CD8+ T cells sorted from blood. This receptor was identified in a woman aged 25 to 39 in good health. For the CDR3, the DNA is TGTGCCAGCACCGGGACTAGCGGTTACGAGCAGTACTTC. Its translation: CASTGTSGYEQYF.